This TCR beta chain was profiled in a study of blood T cell repertoires in COVID-19. Across the study: Acute and convalescent COVID-19 specimens originated in the United States, Italy and Spain. Sources were T cells, B-cell-depleted T cells, or PBMCs; the material itself was cDNA or gDNA.

As processed by the authors: From reference gene primer amplification, estimates of nucleated cell counts were derived. The data were produced by immunoSEQ multiplex PCR, yet TCRdb's version contains in-frame clones alone and is incomplete. V, J and clone size are those of that table, while D and trimming were read from the DNA. The repertoire consists of about 270,000 clones, with roughly nine tenths occurring once and the leading ten covering 2.2%. Trimming cost V 0 bases and J 4 bases; bases outside gene matches: 7. Per germline, CDR1 ENHRY and CDR2 SYGVKD. The CDR3 spans 16 residues. Sequencing was carried out using peripheral blood. The receptor's source is a man aged 50-60 years with acute or convalescent COVID-19. The chain couples TRBV10-3 to TRBJ2-5; 8 nucleotides align to TRBD2. CDR3 bases: TGTGCCATCAGTGAGTCGCTGTCGGGGGGGCCAGAGACCCAGTACTTC. This gives the protein CAISESLSGGPETQYF.